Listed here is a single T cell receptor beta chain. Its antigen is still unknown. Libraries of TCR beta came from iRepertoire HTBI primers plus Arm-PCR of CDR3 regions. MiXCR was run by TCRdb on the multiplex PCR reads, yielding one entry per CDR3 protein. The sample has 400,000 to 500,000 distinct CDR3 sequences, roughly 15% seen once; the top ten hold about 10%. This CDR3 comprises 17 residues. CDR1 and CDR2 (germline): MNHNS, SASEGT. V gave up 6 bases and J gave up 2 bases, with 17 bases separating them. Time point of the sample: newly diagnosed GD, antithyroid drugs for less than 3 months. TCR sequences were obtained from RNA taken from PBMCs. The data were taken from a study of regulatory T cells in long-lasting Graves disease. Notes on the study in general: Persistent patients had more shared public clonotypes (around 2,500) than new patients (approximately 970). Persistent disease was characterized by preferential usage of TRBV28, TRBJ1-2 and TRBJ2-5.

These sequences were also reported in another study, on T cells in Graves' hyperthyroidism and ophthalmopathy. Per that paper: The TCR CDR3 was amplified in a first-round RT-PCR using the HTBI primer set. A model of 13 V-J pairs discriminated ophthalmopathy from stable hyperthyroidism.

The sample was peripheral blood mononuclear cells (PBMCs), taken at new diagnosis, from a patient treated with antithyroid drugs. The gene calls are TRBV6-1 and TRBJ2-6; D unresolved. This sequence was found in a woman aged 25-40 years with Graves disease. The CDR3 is CASRPRTALAGANVLTF. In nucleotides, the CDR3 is TGTGCCAGCAGACCCCGGACCGCTTTAGCTGGGGCCAACGTCCTGACTTTC.